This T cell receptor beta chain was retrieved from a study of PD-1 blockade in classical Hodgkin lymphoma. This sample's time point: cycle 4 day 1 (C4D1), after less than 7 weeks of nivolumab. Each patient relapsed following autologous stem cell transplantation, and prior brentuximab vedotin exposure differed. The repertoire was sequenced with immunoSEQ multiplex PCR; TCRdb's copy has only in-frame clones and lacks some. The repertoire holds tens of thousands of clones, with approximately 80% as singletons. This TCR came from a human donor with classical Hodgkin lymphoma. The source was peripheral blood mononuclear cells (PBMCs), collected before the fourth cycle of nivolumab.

CDR3 residues: CAISDLPGLAGGGSTDTQYF. CDR3 nucleotide sequence: TGTGCCATCAGTGACTTACCGGGACTAGCGGGGGGCGGGAGCACAGATACGCAGTATTTT. This chain links TRBV10-3 with TRBJ2-3; TRBD2 aligns across 15 bases. The CDR3 spans 20 residues. V shed 3 bases and J 0 bases; nucleotides not matched to a gene: 10. Germline V gene sequence: CDR1 ENHRY, CDR2 SYGVKD.